This TCR beta chain emerged from a study of shared clonotypes between healthy human individuals. The CDR3 runs 14 residues. This table comes from immunoSEQ multiplex PCR, and its TCRdb copy is limited to in-frame clones, with some not included. The repertoire consists of about 770,000 clones, with approximately 77% occurring once and the leading ten covering approximately 1.8%. This sequence joins TRBV21-1 and TRBJ2-7; the DNA was not used to check the table's D call, TRBD1. TRBV21-1 is assigned pseudogene status. This receptor was identified in a woman in her 30s in good health. The sequenced material came from memory CD4+ T cells sorted from blood. Specified subset: CD45RA-negative fraction. The CDR3 nucleotides are TGTGCCAGCAGCAACACCCGACAACCCCACGAGCAGTACTTC. Amino acid sequence: CASSNTRQPHEQYF.